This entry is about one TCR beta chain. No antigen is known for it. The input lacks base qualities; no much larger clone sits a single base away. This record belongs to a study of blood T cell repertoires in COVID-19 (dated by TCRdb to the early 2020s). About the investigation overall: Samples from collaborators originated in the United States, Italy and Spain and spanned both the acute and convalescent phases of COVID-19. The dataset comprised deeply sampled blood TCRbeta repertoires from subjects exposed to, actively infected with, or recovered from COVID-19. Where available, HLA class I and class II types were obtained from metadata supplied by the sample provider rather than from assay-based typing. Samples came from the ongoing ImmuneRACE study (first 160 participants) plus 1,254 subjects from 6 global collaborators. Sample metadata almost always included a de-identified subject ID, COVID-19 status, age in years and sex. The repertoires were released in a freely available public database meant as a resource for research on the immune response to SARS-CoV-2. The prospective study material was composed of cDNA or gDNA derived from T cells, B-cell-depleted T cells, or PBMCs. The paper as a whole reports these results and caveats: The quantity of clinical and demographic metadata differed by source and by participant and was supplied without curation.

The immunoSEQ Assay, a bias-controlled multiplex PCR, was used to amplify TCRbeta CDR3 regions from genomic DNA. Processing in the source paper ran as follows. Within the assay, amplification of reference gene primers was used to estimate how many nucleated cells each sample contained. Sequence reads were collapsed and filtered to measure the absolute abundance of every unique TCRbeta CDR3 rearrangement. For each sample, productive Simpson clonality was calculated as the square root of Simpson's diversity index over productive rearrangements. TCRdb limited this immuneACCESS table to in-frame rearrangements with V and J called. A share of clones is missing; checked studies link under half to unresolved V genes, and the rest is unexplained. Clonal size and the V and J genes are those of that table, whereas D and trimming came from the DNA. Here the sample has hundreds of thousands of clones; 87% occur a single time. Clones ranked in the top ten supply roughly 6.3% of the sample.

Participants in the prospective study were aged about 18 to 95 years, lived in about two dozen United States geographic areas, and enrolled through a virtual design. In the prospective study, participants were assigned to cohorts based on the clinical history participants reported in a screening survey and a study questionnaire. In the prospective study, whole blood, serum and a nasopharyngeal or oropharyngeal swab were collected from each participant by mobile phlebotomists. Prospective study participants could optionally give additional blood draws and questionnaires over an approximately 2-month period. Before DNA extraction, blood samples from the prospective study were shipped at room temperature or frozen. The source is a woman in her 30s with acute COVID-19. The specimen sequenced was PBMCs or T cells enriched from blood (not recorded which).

CDR3 protein: CASRGHGSSYNEQFF. The DNA is TGTGCCAGCAGAGGTCACGGGAGCTCCTACAATGAGCAGTTCTTC. The chain is encoded by TRBV6-5 joined to TRBJ2-1, and perhaps TRBD2 as D gene, on 6 matching bases. The germline V gene sets CDR1 to MNHEY and CDR2 to SVGAGI. V and J lose 6 bases and 0 bases, and a span of 12 bases separates them. Reading from cysteine to phenylalanine, the CDR3 counts 15 amino acids. Of all the DNA, just the CDR3 is kept, 45 bases in frame from base 1.